Following are 10 T cell receptor beta chains from one sample sequenced in a study of T cells in Graves' hyperthyroidism and ophthalmopathy. TCR beta CDR3 regions were amplified from RNA transcripts. Researchers ran a first-round RT-PCR on the TCR CDR3 using the HTBI primer set. TCRdb itself ran the multiplex PCR reads through MiXCR, one entry per CDR3 protein. The sample records approximately 720,000 distinct CDR3 sequences, around a sixth being singletons. Sequencing was carried out using blood. These receptor sequences come from a woman in her forties or fifties with Graves' hyperthyroidism that later progressed to Graves' ophthalmopathy.

This clonotype was seen more than once but under ten times. V and J are TRBV19 and TRBJ2-7, with D perhaps matching TRBD2 (5 bases). Trimming stripped 4 bases from V and 5 bases from J, with 15 bases between. Germline V lookup: CDR1 LNHDA, CDR2 SQIVND (reference sequence). The CDR3 loop spans 14 amino acids. CDR3 protein: CASSRSRTYDEQYF. The CDR3 DNA reads as TGTGCCAGTAGTAGAAGCAGGACTTACGACGAGCAGTACTTC.

The rearrangement uses TRBV5-5 and TRBJ1-1; the D is unclear. Trimming left V 5 bases short and J 10 bases short, with 21 bases between. Germline CDR1 and CDR2: SGHKS and YYEKEE (reference sequence). CDR3 length: 14 amino acids. In DNA form, the CDR3 reads TGTGCCAGCAGAAGGATCGGAGGACGGCCTTCAGCTTTCTTT. Amino acid sequence: CASRRIGGRPSAFF. Filled out from reference TRBV5-5 and TRBJ1-1, the complete variable domain reads DAGVTQSPTHLIKTRGQQVTLRCSPISGHKSVSWYQQVLGQGPQFIFQYYEKEERGRGNFPDRFSARQFPNYSSELNVNALLLGDSALYLCASRRIGGRPSAFFGQGTRLTVV.

This clonotype was counted between two and nine times. The chain links TRBV27 to TRBJ1-1; D uncertain. The germline gives CDR1 MNHEY, CDR2 SMNVEV (reference sequence). Trimming left V 4 bases short and J 0 bases short, with 15 bases between. The CDR3 spans 16 residues. DNA of the CDR3: TGTGCCAGCAGTTCGATTAGATCCCATATGAACACTGAAGCTTTCTTT. Its translation is CASSSIRSHMNTEAFF.

This clonotype showed up just a few times. The CDR3 coding sequence is TGCAGCGTTGGCTCGGGACAGGTTAATGAAAAACTGTTTTTT. This gives the protein CSVGSGQVNEKLFF. The chain couples TRBV29-1 to TRBJ1-4; 8 bases line up with TRBD1. This CDR3 is 14 amino acids long. The germline CDR1 and CDR2 sequences are SQVTM and ANQGSEA. Trimming took 4 bases from V and 4 from J; bases not matched to a gene: 5.

This clonotype was observed many times. The chain has TRBV3-1 and TRBJ1-1; D unclear. V was cut by 0 bases and J by 3 bases, with 5 bases left in between. Germline assignment: CDR1 LGHDT and CDR2 YNNKEL (reference sequence). The CDR3 sequence is 13 residues long. CDR3 loop: CASSQDYDTEAFF. The DNA of the CDR3 is TGTGCCAGCAGCCAAGATTACGACACTGAAGCTTTCTTT.

Many counts were recorded for this clonotype. The rearrangement joins TRBV11-1 to TRBJ2-5; D not resolved. Trimming took off 5 bases at V and 1 base at J, with 17 bases between the two ends. The CDR3 sequence is 16 residues long. Germline values: CDR1 SGHAT, CDR2 FQDESV (reference sequence). The CDR3 DNA reads TGTGCCAGCAGCGTACAGCCTACGGACGGCCAAGAGACCCAGTACTTC. Translation: CASSVQPTDGQETQYF.

This clonotype came up many times. J is TRBJ2-7 and V is TRBV11-2, with D unresolved. This CDR3 has 15 amino acids. From germline, CDR1 is SGHAT and CDR2 FQNNGV. Trimming stripped 2 bases from V and 3 bases from J, with 14 bases between. CDR3 in DNA: TGTGCCAGCAGCTTACCACCAGACTCGAACTACGAGCAGTACTTC. It translates to CASSLPPDSNYEQYF.

This clonotype showed up many times. This sequence joins TRBV6-6 and TRBJ1-1; D gene uncertain. The ends were cut back, 0 bases at V and 0 bases at J, with 11 bases in the middle. Germline-derived CDR1 and CDR2 are MNHNY and SVGAGI (reference sequence). The CDR3 runs to 16 residues. CDR3 protein: CASSYSRAPMNTEAFF. The DNA of the CDR3 is TGTGCCAGCAGTTACTCCCGGGCCCCCATGAACACTGAAGCTTTCTTT.

A word on this clonotype: At one of its ends the junction is not consistent with the germline gene, which may arise from a read error. The chain uses TRBV7-7 and TRBJ1-6; 11 bases map to TRBD1. This CDR3 comprises 19 residues. CDR1 is SSHAT and CDR2 is FNYEAQ in the germline V gene (reference sequence). CDR3: CASSLARSGQGVENSPLHF. CDR3 coding DNA: TGTGCTAGCAGCTTAGCGAGATCGGGACAGGGGGTGGAGAATTCACCCCTCCACTTT.

This clonotype was counted at least ten times. The V and J genes are TRBV30 and TRBJ1-2, with 8 bases lining up with TRBD1. Germline CDR1 reads GTSNPN; CDR2 reads SVGIG (reference sequence). V was pared by 1 base and J by 8 bases, with 3 bases of the junction left unmatched. The CDR3 is 12 amino acids. In DNA, the CDR3 is TGTGCCTGGAGTGGGCAGGGGGCCGGCTACACCTTC. Protein: CAWSGQGAGYTF.